The 16 T cell receptor beta chains below were found in one sample sequenced in a study of technical replicates of blood from a few donors. This table comes from immunoSEQ multiplex PCR, and its TCRdb copy is limited to in-frame clones, with some not included. The data hold tens of thousands of clones, with around 93% observed a single time. Sequenced sample: T cells isolated from PBMCs. The receptors originated from a human donor in good health.

This chain uses TRBV30 with TRBJ1-5; D gene uncertain. CDR1 is GTSNPN and CDR2 is SVGIG in the germline V gene (reference sequence). The CDR3 length is 13 residues. Trimming left V 5 bases short and J 2 bases short, with 10 bases between. The CDR3 bases are TGTGCCTGGGCTACTTCTGGCAATCAGCCCCAGCATTTT. Its protein is CAWATSGNQPQHF.

V and J are TRBV30 and TRBJ2-3, with 8 nucleotides matching TRBD1. This CDR3 is built from 13 residues. Germline CDR1 reads GTSNPN; CDR2 reads SVGIG (reference sequence). J lost 8 bases, V lost 4 bases, and 8 bases had no gene match. The chain's CDR3 is CAWTVQGVSTQYF. In nucleotides, the CDR3 is TGTGCCTGGACGGTACAGGGGGTTTCTACGCAGTATTTT.

The chain uses TRBV5-4 and TRBJ2-7; unclear D gene. The CDR3 runs 12 residues. Germline-derived CDR1 and CDR2 are SGHNT and YYREEE (reference sequence). Trimming removed 2 bases from V and 3 bases from J, with 6 bases in between. The CDR3 DNA follows: TGTGCCAGCAGCTTAGAGGTCTACGAGCAGTACTTC. It yields the protein CASSLEVYEQYF.

V is TRBV6-5 and J is TRBJ2-7; weak D call: TRBD1 (5 bases). Germline values: CDR1 MNHEY, CDR2 SVGAGI. The CDR3 spans 14 residues. V lost 2 bases and J lost 2, with 10 bases in between. The CDR3 is CASSYLTGTYEQYF. The CDR3 DNA is TGTGCCAGCAGTTACCTAACAGGAACCTACGAGCAGTACTTC.

This clone was counted a single time. J is TRBJ2-1 and V is TRBV27; 9 nucleotides align to TRBD2. There are 16 residues in the CDR3. J lost 4 bases, V lost 5 bases, and 9 bases had no gene match. CDR1 and CDR2 (germline): MNHEY, SMNVEV (reference sequence). The CDR3 nucleotides are TGTGCCAGCAGTATCCATAGCGGGAGATCTTACAATGAGCAGTTCTTC. Its translation: CASSIHSGRSYNEQFF.

J is TRBJ2-5 and V is TRBV7-8; 8 nucleotides line up with TRBD2. J gave up 6 bases and V 5 bases, and 5 bases lay outside the gene matches. This CDR3 spans 13 amino acids. The germline gives CDR1 SGHVS, CDR2 FQNEAQ. Written as DNA, the CDR3 is TGTGCCAGCAGCCACCGACTAGCGAAGACCCAGTACTTC. It yields the protein CASSHRLAKTQYF.

The chain carries TRBV4-1 and TRBJ2-3; a possible D gene is TRBD2 (6 bases). The CDR3 spans 15 residues. Trimming took off 6 bases at V and 2 bases at J, with 15 bases between the two ends. Germline CDR1 MGHRA, CDR2 YSYEKL. The CDR3 DNA follows: TGCGCCAGCAGGTCCTGGGCTAGCGACACAGATACGCAGTATTTT. It is translated as CASRSWASDTDTQYF.

The chain carries TRBV11-2 and TRBJ1-2, with no clear D. V was pared by 0 bases and J by 3 bases, with 20 bases between. Germline lookup yields CDR1 SGHAT and CDR2 FQNNGV. The CDR3 consists of 18 residues. DNA of the CDR3: TGTGCCAGCAGCTTAGAGGGCAGTGGGTTGGAGGCCTACTATGGCTACACCTTC. Translating gives CASSLEGSGLEAYYGYTF.

The chain carries TRBV6-5 and TRBJ1-4, with a possible D match to TRBD1 (6 bases). The CDR3 length is 13 residues. Per the germline V gene, CDR1 is MNHEY and CDR2 is SVGAGI. With 6 bases removed from V and 6 bases from J, the gap between germline ends came to 11 bases. CDR3 in DNA: TGTGCCAGCAGGGACAGAGTTTATGAAAAACTGTTTTTT. Protein sequence: CASRDRVYEKLFF.

This chain uses TRBV10-3 with TRBJ2-7, with TRBD1 matching over 10 bases. This CDR3 comprises 14 residues. J gave up 6 bases and V 5 bases, and 7 bases lay outside the gene matches. Looked up from germline, CDR1 is ENHRY and CDR2 is SYGVKD. CDR3 DNA: TGTGCCATCAGTAAGGGGAGGACAGGGGGCGAGCAGTACTTC. This codes for CAISKGRTGGEQYF.

The V call is TRBV11-2, the J call TRBJ2-7; the D gene is possibly TRBD2 (6 bases). Germline assignment: CDR1 SGHAT and CDR2 FQNNGV. The CDR3 totals 15 residues. Trimming stripped 1 base from V and 2 bases from J, with 12 bases between. DNA for the CDR3: TGTGCCAGCAGCTTAGCGGGGGAAGGCCCCTACGAGCAGTACTTC. Its protein product is CASSLAGEGPYEQYF.

The rearrangement uses TRBV5-1 and TRBJ2-7; a weak D match, TRBD1 (6 bases). Trimming removed 4 bases at V and 1 base at J, with 24 bases between. Looked up from germline, CDR1 is SGHRS and CDR2 is YFSETQ. The CDR3 is 18 amino acids. This CDR3 is CASSPDLTGRRTSYEQYF. Here the CDR3 DNA reads TGCGCCAGCAGCCCCGATTTGACAGGCAGAAGAACGTCCTACGAGCAGTACTTC.

The chain employs TRBV2 and TRBJ2-3; 10 nucleotides line up with TRBD1. The CDR3 consists of 16 residues. Trimming removed 1 base from V and 3 bases from J; junction bases left unmatched: 4. Germline lookup yields CDR1 SNHLY and CDR2 FYNNEI. CDR3 protein: CASSEGRQGATDTQYF. CDR3 in DNA: TGTGCCAGCAGTGAAGGGAGACAGGGGGCAACAGATACGCAGTATTTT. The whole variable domain, remainder taken from reference TRBV2 and TRBJ2-3, is EPEVTQTPSHQVTQMGQEVILRCVPISNHLYFYWYRQILGQKVEFLVSFYNNEISEKSEIFDDQFSVERPDGSNFTLKIRSTKLEDSAMYFCASSEGRQGATDTQYFGPGTRLTVL.

CDR3 sequence: CASSEILAGRIYTGELFF. The CDR3 coding sequence is TGTGCCAGCAGTGAAATCTTGGCGGGGCGGATCTACACCGGGGAGCTGTTTTTT. The chain recombines TRBV6-1 with TRBJ2-2; a weak D match, TRBD2 (6 bases). The CDR3 runs to 18 residues. Trimming shortened V by 2 bases and J by 3 bases, and 19 bases separated the two germline ends. Germline-derived CDR1 and CDR2 are MNHNS and SASEGT.

This chain links TRBV7-9 with TRBJ2-7; 12 bases line up with TRBD2. The junction had 8 bases not matched to a gene; V was cut back by 5 bases and J by 6 bases. The CDR3 covers 15 residues. The germline V gene has CDR1 SEHNR and CDR2 FQNEAQ (reference sequence). The DNA of the CDR3 is TGTGCCAGCAGCCTTCGACTAGCGGGAGTGGGCGAGCAGTACTTC. This codes for CASSLRLAGVGEQYF. Supplemented by reference TRBV7-9 and TRBJ2-7, the full variable domain reads DTGVSQNPRHKITKRGQNVTFRCDPISEHNRLYWYRQTLGQGPEFLTYFQNEAQLEKSRLLSDRFSAERPKGSFSTLEIQRTEQGDSAMYLCASSLRLAGVGEQYFGPGTRLTVT.

This chain joins TRBV11-3 and TRBJ2-7, with TRBD1 as a possible D gene (6 bases). Germline V gene data show CDR1 as SGHNT and CDR2 as YENEEA. V lost 5 bases to trimming and J lost 2 bases, with 22 bases between them. CDR3 length: 17 residues. CDR3: CASSPTENTGTTYEQYF. The CDR3 bases are TGTGCCAGCAGCCCGACTGAAAATACCGGGACAACCTACGAGCAGTACTTC.